Shown below are 27 T cell receptor beta chains from a single sample sequenced in a study of blood T cell repertoires in COVID-19. Clones were sequenced by immunoSEQ multiplex PCR, and TCRdb holds only the in-frame ones, with some missing. This table has some 50,000 clones, around 87% appearing once. Sequencing input: peripheral blood. The receptors stem from a man between 45 and 60 years old with active COVID-19.

The chain carries TRBV6-5 and TRBJ2-3; tentative D call: TRBD2 (7 bases). Germline CDR1 MNHEY, CDR2 SVGAGI. This CDR3 spans 14 amino acids. The germline V and J ends were trimmed by 3 bases and 9 bases, with 16 bases remaining between them. CDR3 coding DNA: TGTGCCAGCAGTTATAGGGGGGGAAGGGAAACGCAGTATTTT. Translating it yields CASSYRGGRETQYF.

This chain connects TRBV5-4 to TRBJ2-7, with D perhaps TRBD1 or TRBD2 (6 bases each). The germline CDR1 and CDR2 sequences are SGHNT and YYREEE (reference sequence). The CDR3 has 13 residues. V lost 4 bases to trimming and J lost 6 bases, with 14 bases between them. CDR3: CASSMGGQGEQYF. CDR3 DNA: TGTGCCAGCAGCATGGGGGGCCAGGGCGAGCAGTACTTC.

This clone came up a few times. The CDR3 region has the DNA TGTGCCAGCAGCACGACTAGCGGGGGAGGAGATACGCAGTATTTT. Its protein is CASSTTSGGGDTQYF. The V gene is TRBV5-4, the J gene TRBJ2-3, with 12 nucleotides matching TRBD2. The length of the CDR3 is 15 residues. Germline CDR1 SGHNT, CDR2 YYREEE (reference sequence). The V and J ends lost 4 bases and 5 bases, in that order; junction bases with no gene match: 5.

Turning to this clone: Additional DNA sequences in this sample encode the identical CDR3. As DNA, the CDR3 is TGCGCCAGCAGCTTGAAAGGCGGGAGGGCCTTCGACAATGAGCAGTTCTTC. It yields the protein CASSLKGGRAFDNEQFF. The chain uses TRBV5-1 and TRBJ2-1; TRBD2 matches at 9 bases. The CDR3 contains 17 residues. Unmatched junction bases numbered 10, after V lost 1 base and J lost 5 bases. The germline V gene has CDR1 SGHRS and CDR2 YFSETQ.

This sequence joins TRBV6-5 and TRBJ2-3; 9 nucleotides align to TRBD2. The germline V gene has CDR1 MNHEY and CDR2 SVGAGI. The CDR3 loop spans 14 amino acids. Germline trimming cut 7 bases from V and 2 bases from J; bases unmatched to any gene: 4. CDR3 DNA: TGTGCCAGCAACATAGCGGGAGCCACAGATACGCAGTATTTT. As protein: CASNIAGATDTQYF.

The gene calls are TRBV6-6 and TRBJ1-3, with D tentatively TRBD1 (5 bases). The V gene lost 2 bases and the J gene lost 3 bases, with 14 bases spanning the gap. Looked up from germline, CDR1 is MNHNY and CDR2 is SVGAGI (reference sequence). This CDR3 has 16 residues. The CDR3 DNA reads TGTGCCAGCAGTTACGGGGCCGGCACCCTTGGAAACACCATATATTTT. Translation gives CASSYGAGTLGNTIYF.

This clone was seen a few times. At one end the junction does not follow the germline gene, possibly because of a read error. CDR3 bases: TGTGCTAGCAGCTTAGCAGGTCCTGACAGGGGGGCCGATACGCAGTATTTT. It specifies CASSLAGPDRGADTQYF. V and J are TRBV7-7 and TRBJ2-3; TRBD1 aligns across 9 bases. Germline assignment: CDR1 SSHAT and CDR2 FNYEAQ (reference sequence). The CDR3 is made up of 17 amino acids.

The chain employs TRBV6-5 and TRBJ1-2; 7 bases map to TRBD1. Trimming at V came to 4 bases and at J to 8 bases, leaving 10 bases not matched to a gene. Germline CDR1 is MNHEY and CDR2 is SVGAGI. This CDR3 is 14 amino acids long. CDR3 DNA sequence: TGTGCCAGCAGTTCAGGGGGACGTCTAGGGGGCTACACCTTC. Protein sequence: CASSSGGRLGGYTF.

The chain recombines TRBV7-9 with TRBJ1-1, with D tentatively TRBD1 (5 bases). The CDR3 runs 19 residues. Looked up from germline, CDR1 is SEHNR and CDR2 is FQNEAQ (reference sequence). The germline V and J ends were trimmed by 4 bases and 1 base, with 25 bases remaining between them. In nucleotides, the CDR3 is TGTGCCAGCAGCTCTCGATCAACGACGGGACGGGGGGAGAACACTGAAGCTTTCTTT. Residues: CASSSRSTTGRGENTEAFF.

This chain connects TRBV18 to TRBJ2-1; 11 bases match TRBD2. This CDR3 contains 16 residues. J lost 12 bases, V lost 6 bases, and 16 bases had no gene match. The germline V gene has CDR1 KGHSH and CDR2 LQKENI. The CDR3 protein is CASSYQASGGTTGQFF. The CDR3 region has the DNA TGTGCCAGCTCCTACCAGGCTAGCGGGGGGACTACAGGGCAGTTCTTC.

The J gene is TRBJ2-1, the V gene TRBV9; 8 bases line up with TRBD1. Germline V gene lookup returns CDR1 SGDLS and CDR2 YYNGEE. Trimming at V came to 0 bases and at J to 1 base, leaving 3 bases not matched to a gene. This CDR3 is 16 amino acids long. CDR3 sequence (DNA): TGTGCCAGCAGCGTAGATCAGGGGGCTTCCTACAATGAGCAGTTCTTC. This sequence encodes CASSVDQGASYNEQFF.

In its sample, this clone was seen a few times. The V gene is TRBV11-2, the J gene TRBJ1-2; possible D gene TRBD1, 6 bases. The CDR3 loop spans 14 amino acids. CDR1 is SGHAT, CDR2 FQNNGV, per germline. With 1 base removed from V and 6 bases from J, the gap between germline ends came to 12 bases. This CDR3 is CASSLVGGANGYTF. CDR3 coding DNA: TGTGCCAGCAGCTTAGTGGGGGGGGCGAATGGCTACACCTTC.

The gene calls are TRBV19 and TRBJ1-2, with TRBD1 matching 11 bases. Per germline, CDR1 LNHDA and CDR2 SQIVND (reference sequence). The CDR3 has 15 amino acids. V dropped 6 bases and J dropped 4; count of bases not matched to a gene: 7. The CDR3: CASSPGQGGAYGYTF. CDR3 in DNA: TGTGCCAGTAGCCCGGGACAGGGGGGTGCCTATGGCTACACCTTC. The full variable domain, completed using reference TRBV19 and TRBJ1-2, is DGGITQSPKYLFRKEGQNVTLSCEQNLNHDAMYWYRQDPGQGLRLIYYSQIVNDFQKGDIAEGYSVSREKKESFPLTVTSAQKNPTAFYLCASSPGQGGAYGYTFGSGTRLTVV.

The chain has TRBV5-1 and TRBJ2-1; 9 positions agree with TRBD1. CDR1 is SGHRS and CDR2 is YFSETQ in the germline V gene. Trimming cost V 1 base and J 3 bases; bases outside gene matches: 2. CDR3 length equals 15 residues. CDR3 in amino acids: CASSLTGGHYNEQFF. The CDR3 DNA is TGCGCCAGCAGCTTGACAGGGGGCCACTACAATGAGCAGTTCTTC.

This clone showed up just once. The rearrangement joins TRBV6-2 or TRBV6-3 to TRBJ1-1, with 7 bases identical to TRBD1. Trimming removed 3 bases from V and 1 base from J; junction bases left unmatched: 8. CDR1 MNHEY and CDR2 SVGEGT come from the germline V gene. The CDR3 contains 16 residues. The CDR3 sequence is CASSYFAGTENTEAFF. CDR3 nucleotides: TGTGCCAGCAGTTATTTCGCTGGGACAGAGAACACTGAAGCTTTCTTT.

The chain recombines TRBV5-4 with TRBJ2-3; TRBD1 agrees at 8 bases. Germline V CDR1 and CDR2: SGHNT, YYREEE (reference sequence). This CDR3 spans 16 amino acids. The J segment lost 4 bases and the V segment lost 0 bases, leaving 7 bases of the junction unmatched. The CDR3 loop reads CASSLGTGSQADTQYF. DNA of the CDR3: TGTGCCAGCAGCTTGGGGACAGGGAGCCAGGCAGATACGCAGTATTTT. Supplemented by reference TRBV5-4 and TRBJ2-3, the full variable domain reads ETGVTQSPTHLIKTRGQQVTLRCSSQSGHNTVSWYQQALGQGPQFIFQYYREEENGRGNFPPRFSGLQFPNYSSELNVNALELDDSALYLCASSLGTGSQADTQYFGPGTRLTVL.

The CDR3 loop reads CSVGDRGKPNTEAFF. Here the CDR3 DNA reads TGCAGCGTTGGGGACAGGGGGAAACCGAACACTGAAGCTTTCTTT. The V and J genes are TRBV29-1 and TRBJ1-1; 11 nucleotides match TRBD1. There are 15 residues in the CDR3. The junction had 5 bases not matched to a gene; V was cut back by 4 bases and J by 1 base. CDR1 and CDR2 (germline): SQVTM, ANQGSEA.

The chain carries TRBV5-5 and TRBJ2-3, with a possible D match to TRBD1 (6 bases). Germline V gene sequence: CDR1 SGHKS, CDR2 YYEKEE (reference sequence). Deletions cut 4 bases from V and 1 base from J, with 19 bases between. This CDR3 has 17 residues. CDR3 bases: TGTGCCAGCAGCCCGTCCAACCCGGGACAACGCACAGATACGCAGTATTTT. The encoded protein is CASSPSNPGQRTDTQYF. The complete variable domain, with remaining parts taken from reference TRBV5-5 and TRBJ2-3, reads DAGVTQSPTHLIKTRGQQVTLRCSPISGHKSVSWYQQVLGQGPQFIFQYYEKEERGRGNFPDRFSARQFPNYSSELNVNALLLGDSALYLCASSPSNPGQRTDTQYFGPGTRLTVL.

The V gene is TRBV2, the J gene TRBJ1-2, with 8 bases matching TRBD1. V lost 4 bases to trimming and J lost 4 bases; unmatched junction nucleotides: 8. The CDR3 has 15 amino acids. The germline CDR1 and CDR2 sequences are SNHLY and FYNNEI. The CDR3 sequence: CASSALDRGSYGYTF. CDR3 nucleotides: TGTGCCAGCAGTGCACTTGACAGGGGATCCTATGGCTACACCTTC.

The DNA of the CDR3 is TGTGCCAGCAGCTTGGATCGGGACAGGGGGCGCAACTATGGCTACACCTTC. The encoded protein is CASSLDRDRGRNYGYTF. V gene TRBV5-4 combines with J gene TRBJ1-2, with TRBD1 matching 12 bases. Per the germline V gene, CDR1 is SGHNT and CDR2 is YYREEE (reference sequence). The CDR3 contains 17 residues. V lost 0 bases to trimming and J lost 2 bases; unmatched junction nucleotides: 5.

This chain links TRBV11-2 with TRBJ2-7, with 9 bases aligning to TRBD2. Trimming at V came to 3 bases and at J to 7 bases, leaving 10 bases not matched to a gene. Germline CDR1 and CDR2: SGHAT and FQNNGV. The CDR3 spans 15 residues. The CDR3 spells CASSFVAGGPGEQYF. In DNA, the CDR3 is TGTGCCAGCAGCTTTGTGGCGGGAGGGCCGGGGGAGCAGTACTTC.

The chain has TRBV12-3 or TRBV12-4 and TRBJ2-7; D ambiguous. The CDR3 sequence is 11 residues long. V gave up 2 bases and J gave up 8 bases, with 7 bases separating them. The CDR3 sequence: CASSLLWQQYF. The CDR3 DNA follows: TGTGCCAGCAGTTTATTATGGCAGCAGTACTTC.

J is TRBJ1-3 and V is TRBV18; no reliable D call. Trimming left V 2 bases short and J 8 bases short, with 13 bases between. Germline CDR1 reads KGHSH; CDR2 reads LQKENI. The CDR3 covers 14 residues. CDR3 residues: CASSPRISRDTIYF. The CDR3 nucleotides read TGTGCCAGCTCACCAAGGATCTCCCGGGACACCATATATTTT.

The V gene is TRBV7-8, the J gene TRBJ2-2; the match to TRBD2 covers 10 bases. CDR3 length equals 14 residues. J lost 5 bases, V lost 8 bases, and 5 bases had no gene match. In germline, CDR1 is SGHVS, CDR2 FQNEAQ. The CDR3 is CASLLAGRTGELFF. The DNA for the CDR3 is TGTGCCAGCTTACTAGCGGGGAGGACCGGGGAGCTGTTTTTT.

V is TRBV11-2 and J is TRBJ1-4; D unresolved. V was pared by 6 bases and J by 4 bases, with 15 bases between. The CDR3 contains 15 residues. Germline-derived CDR1 and CDR2 are SGHAT and FQNNGV. In DNA form, the CDR3 reads TGTGCCAGCAGGACGAACAGTGTGGTTAATGAAAAACTGTTTTTT. This gives the protein CASRTNSVVNEKLFF.

This chain uses TRBV20-1 with TRBJ1-2, with D tentatively TRBD1 (6 bases). The CDR3 covers 11 residues. Looked up from germline, CDR1 is DFQATT and CDR2 is SNEGSKA (reference sequence). Trimming cost V 6 bases and J 8 bases, with 13 bases left between them. This CDR3 is CSADEGDGYTF. The CDR3 region has the DNA TGCAGTGCCGATGAGGGGGACGGCTACACCTTC.

This clone was counted a single time. An end of the junction differs from the germline gene, which may be a read error. The chain recombines TRBV5-1 with TRBJ2-3; TRBD1 matches 8 bases. The V gene's germline CDR1 is SGHRS and CDR2 YFSETQ. The CDR3 extends over 14 amino acids. CDR3 loop: CASSLGTGGDTQYF. CDR3 coding DNA: TGCGCCAGCAGTTTGGGGACAGGAGGGGATACGCAGTATTTT.